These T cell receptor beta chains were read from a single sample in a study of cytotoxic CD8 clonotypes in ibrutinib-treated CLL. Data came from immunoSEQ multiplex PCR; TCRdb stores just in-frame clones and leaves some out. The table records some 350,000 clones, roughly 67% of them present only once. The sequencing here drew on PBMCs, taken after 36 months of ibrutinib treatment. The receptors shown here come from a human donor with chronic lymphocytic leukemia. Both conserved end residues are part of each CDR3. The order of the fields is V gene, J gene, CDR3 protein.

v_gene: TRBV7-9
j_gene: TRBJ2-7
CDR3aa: CASSSPLFFSKQYF

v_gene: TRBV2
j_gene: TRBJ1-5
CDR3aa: CASNVVSNQPQHF

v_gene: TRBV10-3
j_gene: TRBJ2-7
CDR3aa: CAISETRAPGYEQYF

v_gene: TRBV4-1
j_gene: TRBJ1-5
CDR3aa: CASSQAGGFSDQPQHF

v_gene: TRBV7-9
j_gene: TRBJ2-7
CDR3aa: CASSPDHSYEQYF

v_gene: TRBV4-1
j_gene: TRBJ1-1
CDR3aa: CASSLRGLTEAFF

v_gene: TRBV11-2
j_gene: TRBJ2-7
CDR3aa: CASSSFRGFSYEQYF

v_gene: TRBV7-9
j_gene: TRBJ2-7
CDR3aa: CASSRDRKSTEQYF

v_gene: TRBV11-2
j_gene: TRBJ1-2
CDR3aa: CASSLLTGAGGYTF

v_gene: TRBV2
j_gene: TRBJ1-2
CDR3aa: CASRPLFGGHYGYTF

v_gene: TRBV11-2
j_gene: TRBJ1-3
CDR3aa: CASSLDPSGNTIYF

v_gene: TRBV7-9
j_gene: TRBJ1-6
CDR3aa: CASSSGLYNSPLHF

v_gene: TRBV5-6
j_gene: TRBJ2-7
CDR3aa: CASSFPVGTGVYEQYF

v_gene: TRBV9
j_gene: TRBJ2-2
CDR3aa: CASSARDRGYRELFF

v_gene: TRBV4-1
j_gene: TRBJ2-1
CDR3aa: CASSPQGAEQFF

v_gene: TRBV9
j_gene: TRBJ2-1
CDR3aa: CASSVGTSGSIWYNEQFF

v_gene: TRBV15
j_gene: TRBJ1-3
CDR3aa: CATSRDKKTYGNTIYF

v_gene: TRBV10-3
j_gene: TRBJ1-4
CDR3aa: CAISETRAGPNNEKLFF

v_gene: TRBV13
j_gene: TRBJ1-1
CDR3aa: CASSLARGANTEAFF

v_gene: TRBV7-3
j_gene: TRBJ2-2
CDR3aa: CASSLTGRTGELFF

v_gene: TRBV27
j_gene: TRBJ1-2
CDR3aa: CASRAAGKANYGYTF

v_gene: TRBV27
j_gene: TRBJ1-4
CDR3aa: CASSSRGRDNEKLFF

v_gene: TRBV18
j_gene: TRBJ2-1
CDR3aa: CASSPGTTSSYNEQFF

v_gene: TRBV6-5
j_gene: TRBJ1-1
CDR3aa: CASTSGSHFTEAFF